These 26 T cell receptor beta chains share one sample of origin, sequenced in a study of blood T cell repertoires in COVID-19. Measured with immunoSEQ multiplex PCR; TCRdb has only the in-frame clones, and not every one. The data hold some 300,000 clones, with roughly nine tenths observed a single time. Sequenced material: PBMCs or T cells enriched from blood (not recorded which). These receptor sequences come from a woman aged 45-59 years who had been exposed to COVID-19.

The genes are TRBV30 and TRBJ1-2; 10 nucleotides line up with TRBD1. After removal of 2 bases from V and 7 bases from J, the junction contained 13 bases not matched to a gene. Germline lookup yields CDR1 GTSNPN and CDR2 SVGIG (reference sequence). The CDR3 consists of 16 residues. The CDR3 nucleotides read TGTGCCTGGAGTAAAAACACCGGGACAGGGGAGAGTGGCTACACCTTC. It translates to CAWSKNTGTGESGYTF.

This chain connects TRBV9 to TRBJ2-7, with 11 positions matching TRBD2. Germline assignment: CDR1 SGDLS and CDR2 YYNGEE. The CDR3 runs to 16 residues. The ends lost 0 bases at V and 0 bases at J; junction bases unmatched: 2. The CDR3: CASSVGGTSGSYEQYF. In DNA form, the CDR3 reads TGTGCCAGCAGCGTAGGGGGGACTAGCGGCTCCTACGAGCAGTACTTC.

The rearrangement uses TRBV10-3 and TRBJ2-7, with 8 bases fitting TRBD1. Germline-derived CDR1 and CDR2 are ENHRY and SYGVKD. V was pared by 5 bases and J by 2 bases, with 8 bases of the junction left unmatched. The CDR3 consists of 15 residues. CDR3 in DNA: TGTGCCATCAGTCCGGGACAGGAAGATCCCTACGAGCAGTACTTC. Encoded protein: CAISPGQEDPYEQYF.

The chain recombines TRBV3-1 (or the pseudogene TRBV3-2) with TRBJ1-6; possibly TRBD1 for D (5 bases). The V and J ends lost 4 bases and 1 base respectively, with 8 bases between them. The CDR3 has 15 amino acids. Germline V lookup: CDR1 LGHDT, CDR2 YNNKEL (reference sequence). The CDR3 DNA reads TGTGCCAGCAGCCGACAGAGTTCCTATAATTCACCCCTCCACTTT. This codes for CASSRQSSYNSPLHF.

The rearrangement joins TRBV9 to TRBJ2-1; D is possibly TRBD2 (6 bases). This CDR3 has 16 residues. Germline V CDR1 and CDR2: SGDLS, YYNGEE. V was clipped by 5 bases and J by 4 bases, with 19 bases between them. The CDR3 loop reads CASSPPVRGAYNEQFF. The CDR3 coding sequence is TGTGCCAGCAGTCCCCCCGTGCGGGGAGCGTACAATGAGCAGTTCTTC.

Points on this clone: This specimen includes other DNA sequences encoding the same CDR3. V is TRBV5-6 and J is TRBJ2-7, with 12 bases fitting TRBD2. J was trimmed by 3 bases and V by 4 bases; bases with no gene match: 5. The germline V gene encodes CDR1 SGHDT and CDR2 YYEEEE. This CDR3 has 15 amino acids. The CDR3: CASSLGLAGLYEQYF. CDR3 in DNA: TGTGCCAGCAGCCTGGGACTAGCGGGTCTCTACGAGCAGTACTTC.

This chain joins TRBV5-1 and TRBJ1-2; maybe TRBD1 (5 bases). V lost 4 bases and J lost 8, with 12 bases in between. Germline V gene lookup returns CDR1 SGHRS and CDR2 YFSETQ. The CDR3 has 12 residues. DNA for the CDR3: TGCGCCAGCAGCCTGGAGGGGTCCGGCTACACCTTC. As protein: CASSLEGSGYTF.

This clone was counted once. The chain joins TRBV11-2 to TRBJ2-6; maybe TRBD2 (6 bases). CDR1 is SGHAT, CDR2 FQNNGV, per germline. The CDR3 contains 16 residues. Trimming took 5 bases from V and 1 from J, leaving 12 bases between them. Written as DNA, the CDR3 is TGTGCCAGCAGCGCTAACGGGGGATCTGGGGCCAACGTCCTGACTTTC. It yields the protein CASSANGGSGANVLTF.

The gene calls are TRBV7-9 and TRBJ1-6; 8 positions match TRBD1. The CDR3 loop spans 17 amino acids. Germline CDR1 is SEHNR and CDR2 is FQNEAQ (reference sequence). V was clipped by 1 base and J by 7 bases; unmatched bases: 9. The chain's CDR3 is CASSLDAGQGSNSPLHF. DNA for the CDR3: TGTGCCAGCAGCTTAGACGCTGGACAGGGCTCGAATTCACCCCTCCACTTT.

Notes on this clone: The same CDR3 also results from other DNA sequences found in this sample. This sequence joins TRBV20-1 and TRBJ1-2; maybe TRBD1 (6 bases). Germline lookup yields CDR1 DFQATT and CDR2 SNEGSKA (reference sequence). Trimming stripped 5 bases from V and 5 bases from J, with 9 bases between. This CDR3 comprises 11 residues. CDR3 residues: CSASRGYGYTF. CDR3 nucleotide sequence: TGCAGTGCTTCAAGGGGGTATGGCTACACCTTC.

The chain is built from TRBV5-1 and TRBJ2-7, with TRBD1 matching over 7 bases. From germline, CDR1 is SGHRS and CDR2 YFSETQ. The CDR3 spans 14 residues. The ends lost 4 bases at V and 6 bases at J; junction bases unmatched: 10. CDR3 region: CASSKSQGVSEQYF. The DNA of the CDR3 is TGCGCCAGCAGCAAGAGCCAGGGGGTTTCCGAGCAGTACTTC.

The J gene is TRBJ1-4, the V gene TRBV19; 9 nucleotides align to TRBD1. V trimming: 3 bases; J trimming: 4 bases; junction bases outside the gene matches: 0. The CDR3 has 14 amino acids. The germline CDR1 and CDR2 sequences are LNHDA and SQIVND (reference sequence). Here the CDR3 reads CASSMDRGNEKLFF. Written as DNA, the CDR3 is TGTGCCAGTAGTATGGACAGGGGTAATGAAAAACTGTTTTTT.

V is TRBV9 and J is TRBJ1-2; D might be TRBD1 (5 bases). CDR3 length: 17 residues. Germline lookup yields CDR1 SGDLS and CDR2 YYNGEE. The V gene lost 3 bases and the J gene lost 7 bases, with 25 bases spanning the gap. This CDR3 reads CASSAHRGVTGVGGYTF. The DNA for the CDR3 is TGTGCCAGCAGCGCCCACCGGGGGGTAACGGGGGTTGGTGGCTACACCTTC. The complete variable domain, with remaining parts taken from reference TRBV9 and TRBJ1-2, reads DSGVTQTPKHLITATGQRVTLRCSPRSGDLSVYWYQQSLDQGLQFLIQYYNGEERAKGNILERFSAQQFPDLHSELNLSSLELGDSALYFCASSAHRGVTGVGGYTFGSGTRLTVV.

The chain employs TRBV6-1 and TRBJ2-1; D gene uncertain. The CDR3 is 11 residues long. Trimming stripped 3 bases from V and 8 bases from J, with 5 bases between. The germline V gene encodes CDR1 MNHNS and CDR2 SASEGT. CDR3 in amino acids: CASSEFDEQFF. The DNA of the CDR3 is TGTGCCAGCAGTGAGTTCGATGAGCAGTTCTTC.

A single count supports this clone. The rearrangement uses TRBV28 and TRBJ2-1; no definite D call. CDR1 is MDHEN, CDR2 SYDVKM, per germline. V was cut by 5 bases and J by 10 bases, with 18 bases left in between. The CDR3 consists of 14 residues. DNA of the CDR3: TGTGCCAGCAGTAGGTTAACTGGGCTTGAGGAGCAGTTCTTC. This sequence encodes CASSRLTGLEEQFF.

The genes are TRBV7-2 and TRBJ1-1; D call uncertain. The CDR3 consists of 14 residues. CDR1 SGHTA and CDR2 FQGNSA come from the germline V gene. The V and J ends lost 3 bases and 0 bases respectively, with 8 bases between them. The CDR3 protein is CASSLGPMNTEAFF. In DNA form, the CDR3 reads TGTGCCAGCAGCTTGGGCCCAATGAACACTGAAGCTTTCTTT.

The V call is TRBV7-2, the J call TRBJ2-7, with 8 nucleotides matching TRBD2. This CDR3 contains 15 residues. V shed 5 bases, J shed 7 bases, and the junction held 13 bases outside the gene matches. Germline values: CDR1 SGHTA, CDR2 FQGNSA. The CDR3, as DNA: TGTGCCAGCAGCGCATCACTCGGGGGGGCAGGGGAGCAGTACTTC. This translates into CASSASLGGAGEQYF.

The V call is TRBV27, the J call TRBJ2-3; weak D call: TRBD2 (5 bases). Trimming stripped 8 bases from V and 3 bases from J, with 15 bases between. The CDR3 extends over 14 amino acids. Germline CDR1 and CDR2: MNHEY and SMNVEV (reference sequence). In DNA, the CDR3 is TGTGCCAGCGCGGAGGTAGGGTGGACAGATACGCAGTATTTT. Translation gives CASAEVGWTDTQYF.

There are a few counts of this clone. The CDR3 is CASSTETGGRGNIQYF. CDR3 sequence (DNA): TGTGCCAGCAGCACCGAAACAGGGGGCCGAGGGAACATTCAGTACTTC. This chain joins TRBV11-3 and TRBJ2-4; 9 bases fit TRBD1. CDR3 length equals 16 residues. Looked up from germline, CDR1 is SGHNT and CDR2 is YENEEA. The V segment lost 5 bases and the J segment 7 bases; nucleotides outside the gene matches: 12.

This rearrangement joins TRBV9 to TRBJ1-4, with 7 nucleotides matching TRBD1. Looked up from germline, CDR1 is SGDLS and CDR2 is YYNGEE. This CDR3 comprises 17 residues. Unmatched junction bases numbered 15, after V lost 3 bases and J lost 7 bases. CDR3: CASSAQQNRGSSEKLFF. Here the CDR3 DNA reads TGTGCCAGCAGCGCCCAACAGAACAGGGGCTCTTCTGAAAAACTGTTTTTT.

The gene calls are TRBV12-2 and TRBJ2-5; TRBD1, the table's D call, lacks a check against the DNA. TRBV12-2 is annotated as a pseudogene. This CDR3 is 16 amino acids long. The CDR3 nucleotides are TGTGCAAGTCGCCCCCGGGACAGAAGGAAGAAGGAGACCCAGTACTTC. As protein: CASRPRDRRKKETQYF.

The chain is built from TRBV6-5 and TRBJ2-7, with D possibly being TRBD1 (6 bases). CDR1 is MNHEY and CDR2 is SVGAGI in the germline V gene. The CDR3 contains 15 residues. V gave up 1 base and J gave up 4 bases, with 14 bases separating them. CDR3 residues: CASSYFGQYSYEQYF. The DNA of the CDR3 is TGTGCCAGCAGTTACTTCGGACAGTACTCGTACGAGCAGTACTTC.

The table lists this clone with a count of one. The V call is TRBV5-8, the J call TRBJ2-3; 8 nucleotides match TRBD1. V lost 4 bases to trimming and J lost 2 bases; unmatched junction nucleotides: 6. CDR1 is SGHTS, CDR2 YDEGEE, per germline. The CDR3 spans 15 residues. CDR3 in amino acids: CASSLPGQVTDTQYF. The CDR3 bases are TGTGCCAGCAGCCTACCGGGACAGGTCACAGATACGCAGTATTTT.

The V and J genes are TRBV5-6 and TRBJ2-1; 10 positions match TRBD1. The trim removed 4 bases at V and 2 bases at J, leaving 6 bases unmatched. Germline-derived CDR1 and CDR2 are SGHDT and YYEEEE. The CDR3 extends over 16 amino acids. As DNA, the CDR3 is TGTGCCAGCAGCCCTATGGACAGGGGGGCCTACAATGAGCAGTTCTTC. Protein sequence: CASSPMDRGAYNEQFF.

The chain links TRBV29-1 to TRBJ2-3, with D perhaps TRBD1 (6 bases). The CDR3 has 14 amino acids. Germline CDR1 SQVTM, CDR2 ANQGSEA. V lost 7 bases, J lost 2 bases, and 16 bases lay in between. Here the CDR3 reads CSAGAQGTTDTQYF. The CDR3 DNA reads as TGCAGCGCTGGGGCACAGGGAACCACAGATACGCAGTATTTT.

The chain employs TRBV6-6 and TRBJ2-7, with 7 nucleotides matching TRBD1. The CDR3 extends over 15 amino acids. The V gene end was trimmed by 2 bases and the J gene end by 0 bases; junction bases not matched to a gene: 4. The germline V gene encodes CDR1 MNHNY and CDR2 SVGAGI (reference sequence). The CDR3 loop is CASSYPGQSSYEQYF. The CDR3 DNA reads as TGTGCCAGCAGTTACCCGGGACAGAGCTCCTACGAGCAGTACTTC.